The 3 T cell receptor beta chains listed next were all sequenced from one sample in a study of cytomegalovirus exposure and HLA in healthy donors. This PCR relied on a set of 60 Vbeta primers and 13 Jbeta primers. Assay: immunoSEQ multiplex PCR; the TCRdb copy retains only in-frame clones and omits some. The table records about 200,000 clones, around 75% of them present only once. Sequencing input: PBMCs. The receptors originated from a woman in her 30s in good health and CMV-seronegative.

The chain employs TRBV19 and TRBJ2-3; D is ambiguous. With 3 bases removed from V and 0 bases from J, the gap between germline ends came to 13 bases. CDR1 and CDR2 (germline): LNHDA, SQIVND (reference sequence). The CDR3 loop spans 16 amino acids. The CDR3 is CASSIATHKSTDTQYF. The CDR3 bases are TGTGCCAGTAGTATCGCGACACACAAAAGCACAGATACGCAGTATTTT.

V usage is TRBV25-1 and J usage is TRBJ2-5; 9 nucleotides match TRBD1. Trimming cost V 7 bases and J 2 bases; bases outside gene matches: 5. This CDR3 spans 14 amino acids. CDR1 is MGHDK and CDR2 is SYGVNS in the germline V gene. This CDR3 reads CASTLGTGQETQYF. For the CDR3, the DNA is TGTGCCAGCACTCTGGGGACAGGGCAAGAGACCCAGTACTTC.

The chain couples TRBV19 to TRBJ1-5, with D unresolved. Trimming stripped 4 bases from V and 0 bases from J, with 4 bases between. Per the germline V gene, CDR1 is LNHDA and CDR2 is SQIVND (reference sequence). CDR3 length: 13 amino acids. This chain's CDR3 is CASSSHSNQPQHF. DNA for the CDR3: TGTGCCAGTAGTAGTCATAGCAATCAGCCCCAGCATTTT.